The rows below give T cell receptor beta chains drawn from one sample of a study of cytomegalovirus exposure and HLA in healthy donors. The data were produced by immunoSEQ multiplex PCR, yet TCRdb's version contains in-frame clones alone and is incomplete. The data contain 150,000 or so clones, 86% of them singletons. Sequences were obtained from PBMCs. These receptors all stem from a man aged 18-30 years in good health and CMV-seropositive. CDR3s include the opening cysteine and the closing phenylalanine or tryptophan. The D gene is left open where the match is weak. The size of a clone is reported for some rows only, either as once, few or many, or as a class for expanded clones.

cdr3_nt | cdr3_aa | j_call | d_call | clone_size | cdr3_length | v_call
TGCGCCAGCAGCCCGACTAGCGGGAGTAAAGGAGAGACCCAGTACTTC | CASSPTSGSKGETQYF | TRBJ2-5 | TRBD2 | . | 16 | TRBV5-1
TGTGCCAGCTCACCACGAGACCGGGACAGTTCAGGCAAAAACATTCAGTACTTC | CASSPRDRDSSGKNIQYF | TRBJ2-4 | TRBD1 | . | 18 | TRBV18
TGTGCCAGCAGCCTCGCACTGACAGGGAGGGAGACCCAGTACTTC | CASSLALTGRETQYF | TRBJ2-5 | . | once | 15 | TRBV7-2
TGTGCCAGCAGTGCGACAGTGTATCAGCCCCAGCATTTT | CASSATVYQPQHF | TRBJ1-5 | . | few | 13 | TRBV6-1
TGCGCCAGCAGCCAAGATCAAGACAGGGGCGAAAAACTGTTTTTT | CASSQDQDRGEKLFF | TRBJ1-4 | TRBD1 | . | 15 | TRBV4-3
TGTGCCAGCCGGACAGGGGCAGCTAACTATGGCTACACCTTC | CASRTGAANYGYTF | TRBJ1-2 | TRBD1 | . | 14 | TRBV6-1
TGTGCCAGCAGCGGGGAGGCAGCGACCATAAATCAGCCCCAGCATTTT | CASSGEAATINQPQHF | TRBJ1-5 | . | . | 16 | TRBV2
TGTGCCAGCACCCGCGGGACAGGTTCCAATGAGCAGTTCTTC | CASTRGTGSNEQFF | TRBJ2-1 | TRBD1 | once | 14 | TRBV5-6
TGTGCCAGCCGTAGGCGGGATAGCGGGGGGGCGGGCACAGATACGCAGTATTTT | CASRRRDSGGAGTDTQYF | TRBJ2-3 | TRBD2 | . | 18 | TRBV27
TGTGCCAGCAGCTTAGTTAGTCGGCTAGCGGCCACAGATACGCAGTATTTT | CASSLVSRLAATDTQYF | TRBJ2-3 | TRBD2 | . | 17 | TRBV7-2
TGCAGCGTCGGCTGGGCAGGGCGACAAGAGACCCAGTACTTC | CSVGWAGRQETQYF | TRBJ2-5 | . | . | 14 | TRBV29-1
TGTGCCAGCAGTTACCGCGGTCTGGCTAGCACAGATACGCAGTATTTT | CASSYRGLASTDTQYF | TRBJ2-3 | . | . | 16 | TRBV28
TGTGCCAGCAGTGAGGTGCGAGCGGACCAAGAGACCCAGTACTTC | CASSEVRADQETQYF | TRBJ2-5 | . | . | 15 | TRBV2
TGCAGCGTTCAGACTAGCGGGCTCTCCAATGAGCAGTTCTTC | CSVQTSGLSNEQFF | TRBJ2-1 | TRBD2 | . | 14 | TRBV29-1
TGTGCCAGTAGGCCGGACAGGATTCCAAACTATGGCTACACCTTC | CASRPDRIPNYGYTF | TRBJ1-2 | TRBD1 | few | 15 | TRBV19
TGTGCCAGCAGTGCGTACGGTGTCACCGGGGAGCTGTTTTTT | CASSAYGVTGELFF | TRBJ2-2 | . | . | 14 | TRBV2
TGTGCCAGCAGCAGCGGGGACACAGCCAGAAACATTCAGTACTTC | CASSSGDTARNIQYF | TRBJ2-4 | . | . | 15 | TRBV6-1
TGTGCCAGCAGAACAAACCGGGGGGGCCGAGATACGCAGTATTTT | CASRTNRGGRDTQYF | TRBJ2-3 | TRBD2 | . | 15 | TRBV2
TGTGCCAGCTCACGACTAGGAATCTCGGGACAGGACTCCTACGAGCAGTACTTC | CASSRLGISGQDSYEQYF | TRBJ2-7 | TRBD1 | . | 18 | TRBV18
TGTGCCAGCAGTACCCGACAGGAAGGGGATACGCAGTATTTT | CASSTRQEGDTQYF | TRBJ2-3 | . | . | 14 | TRBV2
TGTGCCAGTAGTATAAACGGGGATAATTCACCCCTCCACTTT | CASSINGDNSPLHF | TRBJ1-6 | . | . | 14 | TRBV19
TGTGCCAGCAGCCCGAGGGACAGGGGCTCCTATGGCTACACCTTC | CASSPRDRGSYGYTF | TRBJ1-2 | TRBD1 | . | 15 | TRBV5-4
TGTGCCAGCAATACTCTCGGAGCTAACACTGAAGCTTTCTTT | CASNTLGANTEAFF | TRBJ1-1 | . | . | 14 | TRBV27
TGTGCCAGCAGCCCCCGGGGGGGGGTGGCAGATACGCAGTATTTT | CASSPRGGVADTQYF | TRBJ2-3 | TRBD2 | . | 15 | TRBV6-5
TGTGCCAGCAGAGACAGGTTATACAATCATGGCTACACCTTC | CASRDRLYNHGYTF | TRBJ1-2 | . | . | 14 | TRBV6-5
TGTGCCACCAGCAAGACTAGCGGGGGGTCCGGGGAGACCCAGTACTTC | CATSKTSGGSGETQYF | TRBJ2-5 | TRBD2 | . | 16 | TRBV15
TGTGCCAGCAGCCCTAGGGGGACAGGAAACACTGAAGCTTTCTTT | CASSPRGTGNTEAFF | TRBJ1-1 | TRBD1 | . | 15 | TRBV7-9
TGTGCCAGCAGCTCGCTAGGGGGTCAGGGGGCGAGCGGAAACACCATATATTTT | CASSSLGGQGASGNTIYF | TRBJ1-3 | TRBD1 | . | 18 | TRBV7-2